This entry describes one T cell receptor (beta chain). Its antigen remains undetermined. Base quality data are lacking; no much larger clone is found one base away. This entry belongs to a study of cytomegalovirus exposure and HLA in healthy donors (dated by TCRdb to about 2017). Concerning the study at large: In an earlier analysis of some 610 of the donors, 250 to 350 Gb of sequence data and 117 million unique TCR beta sequences from about 179 million T cells were reported. An early release covering 500 to 750 HLA-typed donors comprised around 300 gigabases of sequencing data and approximately 80 million unique TCR sequences. Of the roughly 400 genotyped donors, 81% fell in the genetic ancestry cluster associated with self-reported Caucasian donors. The aim of the study was to test whether cataloging public T cell receptors could identify signatures of past pathogen exposure. Using immunosequencing, the study profiled T cell repertoires from 666 subjects and related those repertoires to cytomegalovirus serostatus. In addition to the first cohort of around 670 subjects, a separate validation cohort of about 120 different subjects was used. To predict cytomegalovirus infection status, the study brought together high-throughput TCR immunosequencing, statistical association of individual TCRs with disease status, and machine learning. A later analysis re-analyzed previously published TCR beta repertoires from roughly 630 donors and added high-resolution HLA genotyping to study TCR occurrence patterns. In the later analysis, no new phenotypic data were used to find candidate immune exposures; instead, reliance was placed on TCR beta sequences and their occurrence across donors. An earlier analysis of 500 to 750 of the donors applied high-throughput TCR beta sequencing to assess whether each TCR beta V gene segment acted as functional or pseudogenic. Alongside the repertoire data, information on donor age, sex, ethnicity and CMV serostatus was compiled. A later genetic analysis used genome-wide SNP genotypes for about 65% of the 666 donors, treating that subset as a discovery cohort. Every discovery cohort repertoire had been produced on one sequencing platform. Class I and class II HLA loci were covered by the typing at four-digit resolution. Typing coverage differed by locus: A, B, C, DRB1 and DQB1 were typed in about 620-640 donors, DQA1 in roughly 500, DPA1 in around 610, and DPB1 in roughly 450. Roughly 5 DR-DQ haplotypes were handled as single units for association and clustering, since linkage in the cohort was strong. Among 300 to 450 genotyped donors of the cohort, an average of approximately 240,000 unique TCR beta nucleotide sequences were sequenced per donor, roughly 18% of them non-productive. Summary of the overall study and its limitations: V-gene and J-gene trimming of TCR beta chains was associated with a missense DCLRE1C variant in a later genetic analysis, and the association was replicated in an independent cohort. According to a later analysis, parvovirus B19, influenza, CMV and Epstein-Barr virus appeared linked to several top co-occurrence clusters. In a later analysis, more than 15,000 TCR beta sequences were associated with specific HLA alleles at a false discovery rate of 0.05. The study listed 150 to 200 TCR beta chains as associated with cytomegalovirus. Presence/absence analyses assumed roughly uniform sequencing depth across donors, an assumption that may not hold. In a later genetic analysis, fewer N-insertions in productive TCRs were reported among donors in an Asian-associated ancestry cluster than the roughly 700-donor mean. The classifier was reported to diagnose cytomegalovirus status with high specificity and sensitivity in both the original and validation cohorts. Compared with equally common non-associated chains, HLA-associated TCR beta chains in a later analysis were more clonally expanded and had lower generation probabilities. Immune exposure information for the cohort was limited to CMV serostatus. An earlier analysis of approximately 600 of the donors showed that most TCR beta V segments appeared in productive rearrangements either about 87% or about 30% of the time, which broadly matched IMGT annotations. According to a later analysis, most CMV-associated TCR beta chains appeared to be HLA-restricted, and the HLA associations seemed to be driven largely by CMV exposure. A further reported finding was that TCR beta sequences accurately predicted the HLA-A and HLA-B alleles for most subjects in the first cohort. Correlated functional status among segregating V segments might be attributable to linkage disequilibrium, but an unknown experimental factor could not be ruled out. A cluster of highly shared sequence variants was judged likely to represent a technical artifact of the sequencing pipeline. Three of the identified cytomegalovirus-associated TCR beta chains were confirmed in vitro to be specific for cytomegalovirus antigens. Only TCR beta chains were sequenced in this cohort, and the absence of alpha or paired-chain data limited detectable features. Because counts were too low, seventeen rarely observed V segments, including chromosome 9 orphons, were left out of the earlier analysis of 587 of the donors. While some public TCRs were present in many individuals, most TCR sequences turned up only very rarely across donors. According to a later analysis, TCR association rates differed among HLA loci, with DRB1 alleles showing the most associated TCRs and HLA-C alleles showing the fewest. Because some donors lacked HLA typing at each locus, the association tests relied only on the typed subset. The authors suggested that the approach could potentially be extended to other disease states and immunological phenotypes. When HLA alleles, especially DR and DQ, strongly co-occurred, TCR associations were difficult to assign to individual alleles.

The cohort consisted of some 730 healthy bone marrow donors. Cohort members were all nominally healthy when sampled, although unrecorded immune exposures were likely present. The donor tested CMV seropositive, placing the donor among the 289 seropositive members of the cohort. Each donor provided a peripheral blood sample, and peripheral blood mononuclear cells were used for TCR beta sequencing. Genomic DNA extraction from the blood cell samples was performed with the Qiagen DNeasy Blood Extraction Kit. The receptor library was made with the immunoSEQ multiplex PCR assay. The multiplex PCR relied on a mix of 60 forward primers for TCR Vbeta segments and 13 reverse primers for TCR Jbeta segments. The CDR3 region of rearranged TCR beta genes was amplified from genomic DNA with a multiplex PCR assay. The Illumina HiSeq System was used to sequence the amplified TCR beta libraries as 87-base-pair reads. The original pipeline was this. In a later analysis, some 80 million unique TCR beta chains were counted across the approximately 640 repertoires, and roughly 9.9 million of these chains were shared by at least two donors. To remove PCR and sequencing errors, raw reads were error-corrected and collapsed into unique sequences using a nearest-neighbor algorithm that merged closely related sequences. To assign V, D and J gene segments, CDR3 sequences were aligned to IMGT reference sequences. For a sequence to be retained, at least a six-nucleotide match to both a V gene segment and a J gene segment was required. Rearrangements were classified as productive when the CDR3 lacked stop codons and remained in frame with V and J, and all other rearrangements were classified as non-productive. CDR3 was defined by IMGT convention, running from the second conserved V-encoded cysteine to the conserved J-encoded phenylalanine. The earlier analysis of about 640 of the donors excluded any sequence lacking an unambiguous match to a single V gene segment. An earlier analysis of 587 of the donors classified V segments as functional when productive rearrangements were above 56.7% and as segregating when the standard deviation between donors was above 5%. A statistical classification framework was built for diagnosing cytomegalovirus status from the catalog of TCR beta chain sequences. In a later analysis, V and J genes were assigned by comparing TCR nucleotide sequences against IMGT/GENE-DB human TR gene sequences. Using the TCRdist pipeline, a later analysis assigned CDR3 sequences along with most-parsimonious VDJ recombination scenarios. In a later analysis, every TCR beta chain was defined by the combination of its CDR3 amino acid sequence and its V-gene family, and reads without a unique V-gene family were dropped. To address suspected cross-contamination and a sequencing artifact, a later analysis removed 592 highly shared, low-generation-probability nucleotide sequences. For each public chain, a later analysis derived a clonal expansion index from normalized ranks of inferred template counts within each repertoire. A later analysis computed generation probabilities with a VDJ recombination model fitted to out-of-frame rearrangements, and checked the results against IGoR. A later analysis scored TCR-TCR, TCR-HLA and TCR-CMV co-occurrence with hypergeometric tests, applying a repertoire-size bias correction to TCR pairs. To estimate false discovery rates, a later analysis permuted the HLA or CMV assignments 20 times. In a later analysis, co-occurring TCRs were grouped using DBSCAN, with TCRdist sequence similarity added in when clustering inside HLA-allele-positive subsets. Repertoires with fewer than 30,000 or more than 120,000 public chains were left out of co-occurrence clustering, as were several repertoires with anomalous nucleotide sharing. TCRdb mirrors the immuneACCESS table, restricted to in-frame sequences. Some clones are absent from its copies; in checked studies, under half trace to an unresolved V gene, and the reason for the others is unknown. V and J calls and clone size are given by that table; D and trimming were obtained from the DNA. Recorded for this sample are about 76,000 clones; roughly 76% of them occurred a single time. In total, the top ten clones hold around 10% of the sample.

The clonotype comes from a male donor in good health and CMV-seropositive. Sample: PBMCs.

The encoded CDR3 is CASSLVSSVGYGYTF. DNA sequence: TGTGCCAGCAGCTTAGTTAGCTCCGTCGGCTATGGCTACACCTTC. Recombination linked TRBV7-9 to TRBJ1-2, with no confident D gene call. Sequences SEHNR (CDR1) and FQNEAQ (CDR2) are obtained from the germline V gene (reference sequence). Taken from cysteine to phenylalanine, the CDR3 has 15 residues. Just the 45-base CDR3 DNA is kept, in frame starting at base 1. V drops 1 base and J drops 4 bases, leaving 13 bases in between.